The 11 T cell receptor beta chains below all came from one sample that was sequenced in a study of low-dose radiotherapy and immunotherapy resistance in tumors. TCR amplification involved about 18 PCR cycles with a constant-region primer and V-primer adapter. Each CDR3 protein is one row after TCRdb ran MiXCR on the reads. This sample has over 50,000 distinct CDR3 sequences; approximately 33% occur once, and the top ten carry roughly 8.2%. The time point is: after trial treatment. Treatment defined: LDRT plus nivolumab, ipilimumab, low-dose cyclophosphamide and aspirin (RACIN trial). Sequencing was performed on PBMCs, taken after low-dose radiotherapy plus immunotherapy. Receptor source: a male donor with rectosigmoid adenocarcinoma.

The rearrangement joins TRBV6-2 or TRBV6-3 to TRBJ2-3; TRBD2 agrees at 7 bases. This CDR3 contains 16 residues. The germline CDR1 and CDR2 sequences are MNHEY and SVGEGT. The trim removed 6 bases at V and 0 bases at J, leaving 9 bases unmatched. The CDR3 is CASSPGGSASTDTQYF. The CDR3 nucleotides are TGTGCCAGCAGCCCCGGGGGGAGCGCCAGCACAGATACGCAGTATTTT.

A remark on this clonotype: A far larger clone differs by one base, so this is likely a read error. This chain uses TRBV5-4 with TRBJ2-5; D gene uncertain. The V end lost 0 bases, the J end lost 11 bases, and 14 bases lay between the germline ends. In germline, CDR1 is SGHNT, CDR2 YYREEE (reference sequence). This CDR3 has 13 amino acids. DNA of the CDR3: TGTGCCAGCAGCTTGGCCCATGGCGAGGAGCAGTACTTC. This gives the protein CASSLAHGEEQYF.

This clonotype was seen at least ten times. CDR3 sequence: CASSQEGHIEQFF. CDR3 nucleotides: TGTGCCAGCAGCCAAGAGGGGCACATTGAGCAGTTCTTC. The gene calls are TRBV14 and TRBJ2-1; possibly TRBD1 for D (5 bases). Trimming removed 0 bases at V and 9 bases at J, with 9 bases between. The CDR3 is 13 residues long. Germline V lookup: CDR1 SGHDN, CDR2 FVKESK.

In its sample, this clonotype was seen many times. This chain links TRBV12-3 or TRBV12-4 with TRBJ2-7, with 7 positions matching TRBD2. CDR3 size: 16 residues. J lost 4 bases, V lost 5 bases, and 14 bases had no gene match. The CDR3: CASSEYTGTTLYEQYF. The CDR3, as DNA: TGTGCCAGCAGTGAGTACACTGGGACTACGCTGTACGAGCAGTACTTC.

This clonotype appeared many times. CDR3 nucleotides: TGTGCCAGCAGCTCAGGGGTAGCCCGCGAGACCCAGTACTTC. Its translation is CASSSGVARETQYF. The chain joins TRBV7-2 to TRBJ2-5, with D perhaps TRBD1 (6 bases). V lost 4 bases and J 5 bases, leaving 14 bases between the germline ends. Germline CDR1 reads SGHTA; CDR2 reads FQGNSA. CDR3 length: 14 amino acids.

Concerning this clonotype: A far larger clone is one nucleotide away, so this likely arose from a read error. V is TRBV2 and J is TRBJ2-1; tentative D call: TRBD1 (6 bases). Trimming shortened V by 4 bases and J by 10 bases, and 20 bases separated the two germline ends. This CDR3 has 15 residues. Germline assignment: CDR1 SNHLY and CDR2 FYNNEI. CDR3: CASSVQGQGNYEQFF. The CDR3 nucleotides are TGTGCCAGCAGTGTGCAGGGGCAGGGTAACTACGAGCAGTTCTTC.

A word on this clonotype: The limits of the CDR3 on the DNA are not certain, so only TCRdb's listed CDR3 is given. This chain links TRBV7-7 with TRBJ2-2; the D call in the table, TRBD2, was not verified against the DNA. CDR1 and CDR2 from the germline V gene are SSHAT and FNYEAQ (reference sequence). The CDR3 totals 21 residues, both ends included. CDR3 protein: CASSPLAGGPRELFFFFFFFF.

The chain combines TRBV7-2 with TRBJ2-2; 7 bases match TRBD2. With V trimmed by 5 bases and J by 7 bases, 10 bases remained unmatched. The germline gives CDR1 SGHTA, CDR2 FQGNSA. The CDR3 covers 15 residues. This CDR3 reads CASSLLAGEVGELFF. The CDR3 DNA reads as TGTGCCAGCAGCCTGCTGGCGGGAGAGGTCGGGGAGCTGTTTTTT.

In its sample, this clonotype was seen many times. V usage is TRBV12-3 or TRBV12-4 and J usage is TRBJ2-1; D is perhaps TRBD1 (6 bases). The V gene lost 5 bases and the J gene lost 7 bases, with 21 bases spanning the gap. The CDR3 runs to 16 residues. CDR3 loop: CASSPSGVMLGNEQFF. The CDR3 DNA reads TGTGCCAGCAGTCCGTCAGGGGTAATGTTGGGGAATGAGCAGTTCTTC.

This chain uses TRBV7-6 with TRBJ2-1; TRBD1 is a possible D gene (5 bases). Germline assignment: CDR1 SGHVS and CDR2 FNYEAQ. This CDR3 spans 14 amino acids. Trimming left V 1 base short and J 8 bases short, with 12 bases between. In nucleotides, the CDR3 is TGTGCCAGCAGCTTAGAGCCTACAGGCGATGAGCAGTTCTTC. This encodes CASSLEPTGDEQFF.

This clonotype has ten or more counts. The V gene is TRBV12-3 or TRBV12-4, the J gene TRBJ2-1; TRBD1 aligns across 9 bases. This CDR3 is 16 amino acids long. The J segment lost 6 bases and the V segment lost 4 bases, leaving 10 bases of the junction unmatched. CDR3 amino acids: CASSSAPTGGSNEQFF. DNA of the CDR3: TGTGCCAGCAGTTCCGCTCCGACAGGGGGGTCCAATGAGCAGTTCTTC.